This TCR beta chain derives from a study of response to subunit inactivated influenza vaccine. This clonotype came up many times. Its antigen is not identified. TCRdb fed the RT-PCR reads into MiXCR, producing one record per CDR3 protein. The sample contains about 480,000 distinct CDR3 sequences, 9.5% to 12% of which appear only once. The V gene end was trimmed by 2 bases and the J gene end by 0 bases; junction bases not matched to a gene: 3. Germline CDR1 reads SGHRS; CDR2 reads YFSETQ. The CDR3 is 16 residues long. Study results and limitations: Each seasonal flu vaccination may recruit only limited new T cells, authors suggested.

The J gene is TRBJ2-1, the V gene TRBV5-1; 9 positions match TRBD2. The material was PBMCs from blood, obtained roughly 48 days after vaccination. The receptor's source is a man in his fifties or sixties who received an inactivated influenza vaccine. CDR3 loop: CASSFWRGGSYNEQFF. The CDR3 DNA reads as TGCGCCAGCAGCTTCTGGCGGGGGGGCTCCTACAATGAGCAGTTCTTC.